This T cell receptor beta chain was sequenced for a study of blood T cell repertoires in COVID-19. Study at large: Samples representing acute and convalescent COVID-19 were sourced from the United States, Italy and Spain.

J was trimmed by 4 bases and V by 5 bases; bases with no gene match: 8. From germline, CDR1 is SEHNR and CDR2 FQNEAQ (reference sequence). The CDR3 consists of 14 residues. Everyone who took part was roughly 18 to 89 years old, and they came from 20 to 25 US areas. Cohort allocation depended upon clinical history that participants reported. Measured with immunoSEQ multiplex PCR; TCRdb has only the in-frame clones, and not every one. Of approximately 200,000 clones in the sample, more than 80% were seen once. V gene TRBV7-9 combines with J gene TRBJ2-7; TRBD2 matches 7 bases. This sequence originates from a man between 60 and 70 years old who had recovered from COVID-19. The sequencing input was PBMCs or T cells enriched from blood (not recorded which). CDR3: CASSPPGGLYEQYF. CDR3 coding DNA: TGTGCCAGCAGCCCCCCGGGAGGCCTTTACGAGCAGTACTTC.